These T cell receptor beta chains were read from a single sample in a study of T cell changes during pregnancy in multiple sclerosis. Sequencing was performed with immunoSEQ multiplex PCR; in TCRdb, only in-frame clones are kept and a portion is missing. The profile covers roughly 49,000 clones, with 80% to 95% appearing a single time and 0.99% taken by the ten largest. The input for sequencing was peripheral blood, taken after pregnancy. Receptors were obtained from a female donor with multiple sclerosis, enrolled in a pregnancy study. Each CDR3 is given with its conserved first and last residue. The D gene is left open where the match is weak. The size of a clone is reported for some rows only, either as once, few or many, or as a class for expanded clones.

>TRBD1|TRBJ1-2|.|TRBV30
CARKGTGAPSGYGYTF
TGTGCCCGGAAGGGGACAGGGGCCCCTTCAGGCTATGGCTACACCTTC
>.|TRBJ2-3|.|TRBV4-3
CASSQAGAVTPLFF
TGCGCCAGCAGCCAAGCAGGGGCAGTAACCCCCCTCTTTTTT
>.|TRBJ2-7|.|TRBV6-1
CASSYYEQYF
TGTGCCAGCAGTTATTACGAGCAGTACTTC
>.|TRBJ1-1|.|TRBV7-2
CASSLDAPRAFF
TGTGCCAGCAGCTTAGATGCCCCCCGGGCTTTCTTT
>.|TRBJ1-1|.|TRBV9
CASSVSRIPHGDTEAFF
TGTGCCAGCAGCGTGAGTAGAATCCCTCACGGGGATACTGAAGCTTTCTTT
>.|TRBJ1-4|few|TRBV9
CASSVGQANEKLFF
TGTGCCAGCAGCGTAGGGCAAGCTAATGAAAAACTGTTTTTT
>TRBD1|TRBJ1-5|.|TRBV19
CASGTGALGQPQHF
TGTGCCAGTGGGACAGGTGCCCTCGGTCAGCCCCAGCATTTT
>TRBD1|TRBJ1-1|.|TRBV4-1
CASSPSPGGNLNTEAFF
TGCGCCAGCAGCCCCAGTCCAGGGGGCAATCTGAACACTGAAGCTTTCTTT
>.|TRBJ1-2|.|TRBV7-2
CASSSGGGSGYTF
TGTGCCAGCAGTTCGGGGGGGGGTAGTGGCTACACCTTC
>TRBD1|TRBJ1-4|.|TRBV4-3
CASSRLGTGDEKLFF
TGCGCCAGCAGCCGCCTGGGGACAGGGGACGAAAAACTGTTTTTT
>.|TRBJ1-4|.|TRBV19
CASSIEDSKKLFF
TGTGCCAGTAGTATCGAGGACAGTAAAAAACTGTTTTTT
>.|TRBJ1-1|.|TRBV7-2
CASSFVGNTEAFF
TGTGCCAGCAGCTTTGTCGGGAACACTGAAGCTTTCTTT
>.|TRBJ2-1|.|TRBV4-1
CASSPTGTEQFF
TGCGCCAGCAGCCCAACCGGGACAGAGCAGTTCTTC
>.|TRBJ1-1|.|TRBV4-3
CASSRHRVSDEAFF
TGCGCCAGCAGCCGACACAGGGTCTCGGACGAAGCTTTCTTT
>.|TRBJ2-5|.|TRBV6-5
CASSYRSRAQETQYF
TGTGCCAGCAGTTACCGGTCCAGGGCTCAAGAGACCCAGTACTTC
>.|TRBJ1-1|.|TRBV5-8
CASSVDRNTEAFF
TGTGCCAGCAGCGTGGACAGGAACACTGAAGCTTTCTTT
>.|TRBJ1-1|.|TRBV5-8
CASSLRGNTEAFF
TGTGCCAGCAGCTTGCGGGGGAACACTGAAGCTTTCTTT
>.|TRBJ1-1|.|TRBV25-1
CASSEFPTGEAFF
TGTGCCAGCAGTGAATTCCCGACAGGTGAAGCTTTCTTT
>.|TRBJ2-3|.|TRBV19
CASSIIRGDNTDTQYF
TGTGCCAGTAGTATTATCAGGGGGGACAACACAGATACGCAGTATTTT
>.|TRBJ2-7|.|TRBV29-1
CSVVAGANEQYF
TGCAGCGTTGTCGCGGGGGCCAACGAGCAGTACTTC
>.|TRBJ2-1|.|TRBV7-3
CASSLWARGTAYNEQFF
TGTGCCAGCAGCTTGTGGGCGCGGGGAACCGCATACAATGAGCAGTTCTTC
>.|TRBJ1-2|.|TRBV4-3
CASSQDARDSYGYTF
TGCGCCAGCAGCCAAGATGCCCGAGACTCCTATGGCTACACCTTC
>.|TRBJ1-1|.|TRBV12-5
CASGIPRRVIDSAFF
TGTGCTAGTGGTATCCCCCGCCGCGTGATAGATAGCGCTTTCTTT
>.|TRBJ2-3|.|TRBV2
CASRQNRDQYF
TGTGCCAGCAGGCAAAACAGGGATCAGTATTTT
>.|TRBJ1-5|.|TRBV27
CASSITGYNQPQHF
TGTGCCAGCAGTATAACAGGATACAATCAGCCCCAGCATTTT
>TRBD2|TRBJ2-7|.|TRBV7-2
CASSIKRGLGEQYF
TGTGCCAGCAGTATCAAGCGGGGGTTGGGCGAGCAGTACTTC
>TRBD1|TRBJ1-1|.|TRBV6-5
CASSYRQGNTEAFF
TGTGCCAGCAGTTATCGACAGGGCAACACTGAAGCTTTCTTT
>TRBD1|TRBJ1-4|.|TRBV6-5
CASTKRQGYEKLFF
TGTGCCAGCACCAAACGACAGGGGTATGAAAAACTGTTTTTT
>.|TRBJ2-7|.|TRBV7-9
CASSWRGPPLYEQYF
TGTGCCAGCAGCTGGCGGGGGCCTCCTCTCTACGAGCAGTACTTC
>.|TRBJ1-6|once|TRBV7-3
CASSALGTGSPLHF
TGTGCCAGCAGCGCGTTGGGGACTGGGTCACCCCTCCACTTT
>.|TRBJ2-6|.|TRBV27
CASGAGVGGANVLTF
TGTGCCAGTGGGGCAGGGGTAGGCGGGGCCAACGTCCTGACTTTC
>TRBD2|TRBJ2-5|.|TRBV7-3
CASSPTGLEETQYF
TGTGCCAGCAGCCCTACGGGACTAGAGGAGACCCAGTACTTC
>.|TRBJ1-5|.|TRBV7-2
CASSQVASGSYNQPQHF
TGTGCCAGCAGTCAAGTGGCGTCAGGCTCTTACAATCAGCCCCAGCATTTT
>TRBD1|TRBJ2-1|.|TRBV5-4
CASSSAGGQGHNEQFF
TGTGCCAGCAGCTCGGCAGGGGGACAGGGGCACAATGAGCAGTTCTTC
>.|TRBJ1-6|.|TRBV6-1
CASLPTTVVNSPLHF
TGTGCCAGCCTCCCGACGACAGTCGTCAATTCACCCCTCCACTTT
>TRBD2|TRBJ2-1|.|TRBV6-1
CASSAWTSGRLEQFF
TGTGCCAGCAGTGCCTGGACTAGCGGGCGGCTAGAGCAGTTCTTC
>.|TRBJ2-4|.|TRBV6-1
CASSVGLVKEIQYF
TGTGCCAGCAGTGTGGGACTGGTGAAGGAGATTCAGTACTTC
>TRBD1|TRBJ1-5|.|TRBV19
CASLDRLNNQPQHF
TGTGCCAGCCTGGACAGGTTAAACAATCAGCCCCAGCATTTT